The 7 T cell receptor beta chains presented below share a single source sample, sequenced in a study of long-term antiretroviral therapy in people with HIV. At survey level, the immunoSEQ assay was run in its v3.0 version. The data were produced by immunoSEQ multiplex PCR, yet TCRdb's version contains in-frame clones alone and is incomplete. This sample has about 29,000 clones; approximately 95% occur once, and the top ten carry over 7%. The sequencing here drew on unsorted PBMCs, taken 5.3 years after starting antiretroviral therapy. The receptor source for this set is a young man with HIV.

The rearrangement uses TRBV6-5 and TRBJ2-6, with TRBD2 as a possible D gene (5 bases). V lost 0 bases, J lost 2 bases, and 8 bases lay in between. Per germline, CDR1 MNHEY and CDR2 SVGAGI. This CDR3 is built from 16 residues. CDR3 sequence (DNA): TGTGCCAGCAGTTACTCTAGCGTGACTGGGGCCAACGTCCTGACTTTC. It codes for CASSYSSVTGANVLTF.

The genes are TRBV14 and TRBJ2-3; 9 nucleotides agree with TRBD2. This CDR3 contains 17 residues. J lost 2 bases, V lost 0 bases, and 6 bases had no gene match. Per the germline V gene, CDR1 is SGHDN and CDR2 is FVKESK. In DNA form, the CDR3 reads TGTGCCAGCAGCCAAGATTTCCGCGGGAGGGCCACAGATACGCAGTATTTT. This gives the protein CASSQDFRGRATDTQYF.

This sequence joins TRBV29-1 and TRBJ2-5; 7 bases are shared with TRBD2. In germline, CDR1 is SQVTM, CDR2 ANQGSEA. Losses at the gene ends were 6 bases for V and 2 bases for J; bases not matched to a gene: 6. The CDR3 is 13 amino acids. In nucleotides, the CDR3 is TGCAGCGTGGGGGGGTGGAATCAAGAGACCCAGTACTTC. Translation: CSVGGWNQETQYF.

V is TRBV9 and J is TRBJ2-3; 12 bases agree with TRBD2. V shed 2 bases and J 2 bases; nucleotides not matched to a gene: 9. Germline assignment: CDR1 SGDLS and CDR2 YYNGEE. The CDR3 runs to 18 residues. The CDR3 DNA is TGTGCCAGCAGCGTCGGACTAGCGGGAAGACTCTCCACAGATACGCAGTATTTT. It translates to CASSVGLAGRLSTDTQYF.

This clone was found once. The genes are TRBV9 and TRBJ1-1; the D gene is possibly TRBD1 (6 bases). CDR1 SGDLS and CDR2 YYNGEE come from the germline V gene. Trimming shortened V by 4 bases and J by 0 bases, and 16 bases separated the two germline ends. The CDR3 loop spans 16 amino acids. This CDR3 reads CASSLGVGGMNTEAFF. CDR3 DNA sequence: TGTGCCAGCAGCTTAGGGGTTGGGGGCATGAACACTGAAGCTTTCTTT.

This clone was recorded once. The chain's CDR3 is CASSLGGTYEQYF. CDR3 nucleotide sequence: TGTGCCAGCAGCTTAGGCGGAACCTACGAGCAGTACTTC. This chain joins TRBV13 and TRBJ2-7; D uncertain. Between the trimmed V and J ends, which lost 0 bases and 2 bases, there was a span of 5 bases. The CDR3 contains 13 residues. Germline V gene lookup returns CDR1 PRHDT and CDR2 FYEKMQ (reference sequence). The variable domain in full, completed from reference TRBV13 and TRBJ2-7, reads AAGVIQSPRHLIKEKRETATLKCYPIPRHDTVYWYQQGPGQDPQFLISFYEKMQSDKGSIPDRFSAQQFSDYHSELNMSSLELGDSALYFCASSLGGTYEQYFGPGTRLTVT.

The chain is built from TRBV5-6 and TRBJ2-7; 11 bases are a match to TRBD1. Trimming at V came to 2 bases and at J to 3 bases, leaving 7 bases not matched to a gene. Germline assignment: CDR1 SGHDT and CDR2 YYEEEE. CDR3 length equals 16 residues. Written as DNA, the CDR3 is TGTGCCAGCAGCTTCTCACCGGGACAGGGGGTCTACGAGCAGTACTTC. Translated: CASSFSPGQGVYEQYF.